These T cell receptor beta chains were read from a single sample in a study of blood T cell repertoires in COVID-19. TCRdb's copy holds only in-frame clones and misses some; the assay was immunoSEQ multiplex PCR. The sample has 130,000 to 150,000 clones, about four fifths seen once. The material sequenced was PBMCs or T cells enriched from blood (not recorded which). These receptors were collected from a woman aged 45 to 65 who had been exposed to COVID-19. Both conserved end residues are part of each CDR3. The D gene is left open where the match is weak. A clone size is listed for some rows: how often the clone was seen (once, few, many), or a class if it is expanded.

>NA|NA|TRBV6-5|TRBJ2-7
CASSKGEQYF
TGTGCCAGCAGTAAGGGGGAGCAGTACTTC
>TRBD1|NA|TRBV6-6|TRBJ2-7
CASTRQGPSYEQYF
TGTGCCAGCACTCGACAGGGGCCTTCCTACGAGCAGTACTTC
>NA|NA|TRBV7-9|TRBJ1-4
CASSLNGGVPSEKLFF
TGTGCCAGCAGTTTGAACGGCGGGGTGCCCTCTGAAAAACTGTTTTTT
>TRBD1|NA|TRBV6-5|TRBJ1-1
CASSPIDRGLPAFF
TGTGCCAGCAGTCCCATTGACAGGGGGCTGCCAGCTTTCTTT
>TRBD2|NA|TRBV6-5|TRBJ2-7
CASSYSRGTSAHF
TGTGCCAGCAGTTACTCCCGTGGGACTAGCGCGCACTTC
>NA|NA|TRBV29-1|TRBJ2-1
CSVRDPGVNEQFF
TGCAGCGTGCGGGACCCGGGGGTCAATGAGCAGTTCTTC
>TRBD1|NA|TRBV4-1|TRBJ2-5
CASSLARGRETQYF
TGCGCCAGCAGCCTCGCTAGGGGGCGAGAGACCCAGTACTTC
>NA|NA|TRBV7-8|TRBJ2-1
CASSLLGADNEQFF
TGTGCCAGCAGCTTATTAGGGGCAGACAATGAGCAGTTCTTC
>TRBD1|NA|TRBV19|TRBJ1-5
CASSIVGQVNQPQHF
TGTGCCAGTAGTATAGTCGGACAGGTGAATCAGCCCCAGCATTTT
>NA|NA|TRBV29-1|TRBJ1-2
CSVDRATNYGYTF
TGCAGCGTTGACAGGGCCACTAACTATGGCTACACCTTC
>TRBD1|NA|TRBV5-1|TRBJ2-2
CASSRDRAEPGELFF
TGCGCCAGCAGCAGGGACAGGGCGGAACCCGGGGAGCTGTTTTTT
>NA|NA|TRBV19|TRBJ2-3
CASSIQGPPSTDTQYF
TGTGCCAGTAGTATACAGGGTCCGCCTAGCACAGATACGCAGTATTTT
>TRBD2|NA|TRBV11-3|TRBJ2-3
CASSLDGLAGGTDTQYF
TGTGCCAGCAGCTTAGATGGACTAGCGGGAGGGACAGATACGCAGTATTTT
>NA|NA|TRBV5-4|TRBJ2-1
CASSTPQENHEQFF
TGTGCCAGCAGCACGCCCCAGGAAAACCATGAGCAGTTCTTC
>NA|NA|TRBV2|TRBJ2-1
CASRRSYNEQFF
TGTGCCAGCAGACGGTCGTACAATGAGCAGTTCTTC
>NA|NA|TRBV24-1|TRBJ2-6
CATSDGGAGANVLTF
TGTGCCACCAGTGATGGCGGGGCGGGGGCCAACGTCCTGACTTTC
>NA|NA|TRBV7-9|TRBJ2-1
CASSLVRGSYNEQFF
TGTGCCAGCAGCTTAGTTCGGGGAAGTTACAATGAGCAGTTCTTC
>NA|NA|TRBV7-2|TRBJ2-2
CASSLDSANTGELFF
TGTGCCAGCAGCTTGGACAGCGCGAACACCGGGGAGCTGTTTTTT
>TRBD2|NA|TRBV7-2|TRBJ2-1
CASSLGLASGNEQFF
TGTGCCAGCAGCTTAGGACTAGCCAGCGGCAATGAGCAGTTCTTC
>NA|NA|TRBV18|TRBJ2-3
CASSPKLEITGDTQYF
TGTGCCAGCTCACCTAAACTCGAAATAACGGGAGATACGCAGTATTTT
>NA|NA|TRBV12-3/TRBV12-4|TRBJ2-2
CASSRGTGELFF
TGTGCCAGCTCCCGGGGGACCGGGGAGCTGTTTTTT
>NA|NA|TRBV14|TRBJ1-2
CASSPIQVYYGYTF
TGTGCCAGCAGCCCTATACAGGTCTACTATGGCTACACCTTC
>NA|NA|TRBV9|TRBJ2-7
CASSVEPGSYEQYF
TGTGCCAGCAGCGTAGAACCGGGGAGCTACGAGCAGTACTTC
>NA|NA|TRBV6-5|TRBJ1-6
CASSYPPGGYSPLHF
TGTGCCAGCAGTTACCCACCCGGGGGATATTCACCCCTCCACTTT
>NA|many|TRBV7-9|TRBJ2-5
CASSLVGGLETQYF
TGTGCCAGCAGCCTAGTGGGGGGGCTTGAGACCCAGTACTTC
>NA|NA|TRBV19|TRBJ1-1
CASSINDRRTTEAFF
TGTGCCAGTAGTATAAACGACAGGCGGACCACTGAAGCTTTCTTT
>NA|NA|TRBV7-2|TRBJ2-2
CASSSSPTTANTGELFF
TGTGCCAGCAGCTCCTCCCCTACCACCGCGAACACCGGGGAGCTGTTTTTT
>TRBD1|NA|TRBV27|TRBJ1-6
CASSLRRPVTPGQGVSNSPLHF
TGTGCCAGCAGTTTAAGAAGGCCCGTCACTCCGGGACAGGGGGTTAGTAATTCACCCCTCCACTTT
>NA|NA|TRBV3-1/TRBV3-2|TRBJ1-2
CASSQERSYGYTF
TGTGCCAGCAGCCAAGAACGGAGCTATGGCTACACCTTC
>NA|NA|TRBV15|TRBJ2-6
CATSRTGSGANVLTF
TGTGCCACCAGCAGAACAGGGTCTGGGGCCAACGTCCTGACTTTC
>NA|once|TRBV16|TRBJ1-3
CASSYTGSGNTIYF
TGTGCCAGCAGCTATACAGGGTCCGGAAACACCATATATTTT
>TRBD1|once|TRBV4-2|TRBJ2-1
CASSQARTGGLYEQFF
TGTGCCAGCAGCCAGGCTAGGACAGGGGGCTTGTATGAGCAGTTCTTC
>NA|NA|TRBV19|TRBJ2-1
CASSIRGYGVNEQFF
TGTGCCAGTAGTATCCGGGGGTACGGGGTCAATGAGCAGTTCTTC
>NA|NA|TRBV19|TRBJ1-1
CASTRGGLGGSHTEAFF
TGTGCCAGTACACGCGGGGGACTAGGGGGATCGCACACTGAAGCTTTCTTT
>NA|once|TRBV5-8|TRBJ1-5
CASSLFQGTQPQHF
TGTGCCAGCAGCTTGTTTCAGGGGACTCAGCCCCAGCATTTT
>TRBD1|NA|TRBV6-5|TRBJ1-4
CASRRGTDLEKLFF
TGTGCCAGCAGACGCGGGACAGACTTAGAAAAACTGTTTTTT
>NA|NA|TRBV5-6|TRBJ2-5
CASSLSGARRETQYF
TGTGCCAGCAGCTTGTCAGGGGCTCGGAGGGAGACCCAGTACTTC
>NA|NA|TRBV27|TRBJ1-2
CASSSLDSGGGYGYTF
TGTGCCAGCAGTTCCCTCGATTCGGGGGGGGGCTATGGCTACACCTTC
>TRBD1|NA|TRBV6-2/TRBV6-3|TRBJ2-7
CASSSPDRWYEQYF
TGTGCCAGCAGTTCCCCGGACAGGTGGTACGAGCAGTACTTC
>TRBD1|NA|TRBV27|TRBJ2-3
CASRTGNVIDTQYF
TGTGCCAGCAGGACAGGGAATGTAATAGATACGCAGTATTTT
>TRBD2|NA|TRBV11-3|TRBJ2-1
CASSLGPWGGYNEQFF
TGTGCCAGCAGCTTAGGACCTTGGGGGGGCTACAATGAGCAGTTCTTC
>TRBD1|NA|TRBV19|TRBJ2-3
CASRDRGTDTQYF
TGTGCCAGCCGGGACAGGGGGACAGATACGCAGTATTTT
>NA|NA|TRBV2|TRBJ1-1
CASGRLSTEAFF
TGTGCCAGCGGCAGACTGAGCACTGAAGCTTTCTTT
>NA|NA|TRBV6-5|TRBJ1-1
CASMPGNTEAFF
TGTGCCAGCATGCCCGGGAACACTGAAGCTTTCTTT
>TRBD2|NA|TRBV4-2|TRBJ2-2
CASSQVGLADTNTGELFF
TGTGCCAGCAGCCAAGTGGGGCTAGCGGACACGAACACCGGGGAGCTGTTTTTT
>TRBD2|NA|TRBV19|TRBJ2-3
CASRLAGGSTDTQYF
TGTGCCAGTAGACTAGCGGGAGGGAGCACAGATACGCAGTATTTT